This section outlines one T cell receptor beta chain sequence together with its context. This sample was taken from a study of Ad26.COV2.S vaccination and SARS-CoV-2 variants. Overall study: Donor had been placed in the Ad26.COV2.S arm of the COV1001 trial.

This table comes from immunoSEQ multiplex PCR, and its TCRdb copy is limited to in-frame clones, with some not included. The repertoire has some 390,000 clones, about 85% of them found once; the top ten carry 3% to 3.5%. Stated treatment: roughly 18 received Ad26.COV2.S at low or high dose, single or two shots; 5 received placebo; per-sample allocation not given. Sample collection was performed on day 63 after the first vaccine or placebo injection. An Ad26 vector expressing Wuhan-strain SARS-CoV-2 spike constituted the vaccine. V was cut by 4 bases and J by 3 bases, with 25 bases left in between. This CDR3 has 18 amino acids. Germline V gene sequence: CDR1 SGHTS, CDR2 YDEGEE.

V is TRBV5-8 and J is TRBJ1-1; D not certain. The sample consisted of peripheral blood, taken in a trial of Ad26.COV2.S vaccine versus placebo. This TCR was recovered from a person between 18 and 65 years old who received the Ad26.COV2.S COVID-19 vaccine or a placebo. In DNA form, the CDR3 reads TGTGCCAGCAGCCCTACCCCCCGGGCCAAGGAATTTTACACTGAAGCTTTCTTT. Its translation: CASSPTPRAKEFYTEAFF.